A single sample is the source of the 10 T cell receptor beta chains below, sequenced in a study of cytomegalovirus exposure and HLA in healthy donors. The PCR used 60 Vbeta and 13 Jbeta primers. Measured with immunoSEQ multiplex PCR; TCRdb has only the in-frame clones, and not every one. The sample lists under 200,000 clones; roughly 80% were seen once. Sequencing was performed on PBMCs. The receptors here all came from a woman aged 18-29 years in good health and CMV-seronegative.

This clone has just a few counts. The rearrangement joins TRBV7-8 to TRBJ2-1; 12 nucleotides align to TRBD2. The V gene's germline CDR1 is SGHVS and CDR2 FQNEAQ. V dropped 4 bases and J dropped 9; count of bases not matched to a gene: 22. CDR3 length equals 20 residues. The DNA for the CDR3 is TGTGCCAGCAGCTCCGAAGGACTAGCGGGGCTCATTTCAACTCGGGGTGAGCAGTTCTTC. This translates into CASSSEGLAGLISTRGEQFF.

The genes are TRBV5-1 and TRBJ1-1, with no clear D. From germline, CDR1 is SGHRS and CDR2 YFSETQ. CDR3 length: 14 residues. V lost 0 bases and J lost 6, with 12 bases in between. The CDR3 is CASSLGVQPAEAFF. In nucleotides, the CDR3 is TGCGCCAGCAGCTTGGGTGTACAGCCAGCTGAAGCTTTCTTT.

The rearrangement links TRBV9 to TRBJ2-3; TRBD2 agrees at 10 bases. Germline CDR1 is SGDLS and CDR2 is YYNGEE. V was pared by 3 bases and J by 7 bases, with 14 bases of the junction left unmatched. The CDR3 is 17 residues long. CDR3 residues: CASSAPPRASGSHTQYF. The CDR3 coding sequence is TGTGCCAGCAGCGCACCCCCCCGGGCTAGCGGGAGTCATACGCAGTATTTT.

CDR3 protein: CATSRTGYEQYF. The CDR3 region has the DNA TGTGCCACCAGCAGGACAGGGTACGAGCAGTACTTC. The gene calls are TRBV15 and TRBJ2-7, with 7 bases that match TRBD1. Germline V CDR1 and CDR2: LNHNV, YYDKDF (reference sequence). The trim removed 3 bases at V and 4 bases at J, leaving 0 bases unmatched. The CDR3 spans 12 residues.

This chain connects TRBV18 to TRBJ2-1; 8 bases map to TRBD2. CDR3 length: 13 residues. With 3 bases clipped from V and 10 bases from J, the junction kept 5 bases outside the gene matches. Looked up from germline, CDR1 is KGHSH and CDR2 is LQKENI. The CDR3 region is CASSPGLGGEQFF. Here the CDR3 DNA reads TGTGCCAGCTCACCGGGACTAGGAGGCGAGCAGTTCTTC.

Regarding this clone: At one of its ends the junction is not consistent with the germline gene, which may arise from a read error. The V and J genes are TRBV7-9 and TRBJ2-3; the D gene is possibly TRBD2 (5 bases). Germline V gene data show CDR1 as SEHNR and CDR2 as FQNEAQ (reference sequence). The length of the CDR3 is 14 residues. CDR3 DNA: TGTTCCAGCAGCTTAGGCTATCGGGAAGATACGCAGTATTTT. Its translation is CSSSLGYREDTQYF.

The CDR3 reads CASSLGSGGQETQYF. In DNA, the CDR3 is TGTGCCAGCAGCTTAGGGTCAGGAGGACAAGAGACCCAGTACTTC. The chain employs TRBV7-3 and TRBJ2-5; the D gene is possibly TRBD2 (5 bases). CDR1 SGHTA and CDR2 FQGTGA come from the germline V gene. The CDR3 runs 15 residues. V gave up 2 bases and J gave up 2 bases, with 12 bases separating them. The entire variable domain, with the rest obtained from reference TRBV7-3 and TRBJ2-5, is as follows: GAGVSQTPSNKVTEKGKYVELRCDPISGHTALYWYRQSLGQGPEFLIYFQGTGAADDSGLPNDRFFAVRPEGSVSTLKIQRTERGDSAVYLCASSLGSGGQETQYFGPGTRLLVL.

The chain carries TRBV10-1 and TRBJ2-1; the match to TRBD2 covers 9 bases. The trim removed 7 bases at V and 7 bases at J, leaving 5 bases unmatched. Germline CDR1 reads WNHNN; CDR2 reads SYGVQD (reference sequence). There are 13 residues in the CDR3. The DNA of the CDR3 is TGCGCCAGCACTAGCGGGGATTTTAATGAGCAGTTCTTC. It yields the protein CASTSGDFNEQFF.

The CDR3 here is CSASNRGAFF. CDR3 bases: TGCAGTGCTAGTAACCGGGGGGCTTTCTTT. The rearrangement joins TRBV20-1 to TRBJ1-1, with D possibly TRBD1 on 5 matching bases. Trimming stripped 3 bases from V and 11 bases from J, with 10 bases between. This CDR3 region has 10 residues. Germline loops: CDR1 DFQATT, CDR2 SNEGSKA (reference sequence).

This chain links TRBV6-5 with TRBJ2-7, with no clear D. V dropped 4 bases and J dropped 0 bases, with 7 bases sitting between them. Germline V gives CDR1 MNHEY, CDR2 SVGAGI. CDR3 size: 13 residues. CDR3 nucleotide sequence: TGTGCCAGCAGTTTGACATCCTCCTACGAGCAGTACTTC. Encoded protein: CASSLTSSYEQYF.